These 23 T cell receptor beta chains share one sample of origin, sequenced in a study of T-cell memory formation after mild COVID-19 (dated by TCRdb to about 2021). Receptor libraries were prepared by 5' RACE. The listed sequencing device is Illumina NovaSeq 6000. TCRdb cleaned the public reads at Q25 with fastp, built clones with MiXCR and kept in-frame beta chains. Rows with one shared CDR3 protein collapse into an entry with the most common genes and DNA. Recorded for this sample are around 430,000 distinct CDR3 sequences; 16% of them occurred a single time. Clones ranked in the top ten supply 20% to 25% of the sample. Source material: PBMCs or a T cell subset sorted from them (not recorded which). These receptors were taken from a young man who had mild COVID-19 (a few samples of this study predate the infection). The sample titles of this study are shuffled in the database, so cell type and time point are left out; the donor was told from shared clones.

The chain employs TRBV11-2 and TRBJ2-1, with D uncertain. Between the trimmed V and J ends, which lost 6 bases and 4 bases, there was a span of 10 bases. The CDR3 is made up of 13 amino acids. Germline CDR1 reads SGHAT; CDR2 reads FQNNGV. CDR3 protein: CASSPTTYNEQFF. The CDR3 nucleotides are TGTGCCAGCAGTCCTACAACGTACAATGAGCAGTTCTTC.

The chain employs TRBV5-1 and TRBJ2-1; 7 bases fit TRBD1. The CDR3 is 15 amino acids. Trimming cost V 4 bases and J 8 bases; bases outside gene matches: 12. CDR1 is SGHRS and CDR2 is YFSETQ in the germline V gene. Written as DNA, the CDR3 is TGCGCCAGCAGCCTGAACAGGGGCGGACACGATGAGCAGTTCTTC. Translating it yields CASSLNRGGHDEQFF.

The chain links TRBV6-2 or TRBV6-3 to TRBJ2-3; the match to TRBD2 covers 8 bases. The CDR3 runs 15 residues. V lost 7 bases to trimming and J lost 3 bases; unmatched junction nucleotides: 9. Germline V lookup: CDR1 MNHEY, CDR2 SVGEGT. The CDR3 bases are TGTGCCAGCACCGAACCGGGGGGGGCAACAGATACGCAGTATTTT. Protein sequence: CASTEPGGATDTQYF.

This clonotype was seen a few times. The chain recombines TRBV5-5 with TRBJ1-5; D possibly corresponds to TRBD1 (5 bases). This CDR3 comprises 16 residues. The germline V gene encodes CDR1 SGHKS and CDR2 YYEKEE (reference sequence). The ends were cut back, 1 base at V and 8 bases at J, with 19 bases in the middle. CDR3 DNA: TGTGCCAGCAGCTTGAATTGGGGCGCGGGGAATGAGCCCCAGCATTTT. This encodes CASSLNWGAGNEPQHF.

This clonotype was observed a handful of times. The gene calls are TRBV24-1 and TRBJ2-1, with TRBD1 matching 7 bases. The CDR3 spans 15 residues. The trim removed 3 bases at V and 7 bases at J, leaving 8 bases unmatched. Germline V lookup: CDR1 KGHDR, CDR2 SFDVKD. CDR3 protein: CATSDVVGGRNEQFF. As DNA, the CDR3 is TGTGCCACCAGTGATGTGGTAGGGGGCCGGAATGAGCAGTTCTTC.

This clonotype has more than one count but fewer than ten. V usage is TRBV6-5 and J usage is TRBJ2-7, with D perhaps TRBD1 (6 bases). Deletions cut 6 bases from V and 2 bases from J, with 17 bases between. CDR3 size: 15 residues. CDR1 and CDR2 (germline): MNHEY, SVGAGI. The CDR3 DNA sequence: TGTGCCAGCAGCGCCGTACAGGGAACGACCTACGAGCAGTACTTC. Translated: CASSAVQGTTYEQYF.

J is TRBJ2-7 and V is TRBV5-1; 8 nucleotides align to TRBD1. With V trimmed by 0 bases and J by 4 bases, 6 bases remained unmatched. The CDR3 spans 15 residues. Germline values: CDR1 SGHRS, CDR2 YFSETQ. The CDR3 spells CASSLVLQGAYEQYF. CDR3 nucleotide sequence: TGCGCCAGCAGCTTGGTTCTGCAGGGGGCATACGAGCAGTACTTC.

V and J are TRBV7-7 and TRBJ1-2; D is unresolved. The CDR3 loop spans 14 amino acids. Between the trimmed V and J ends, which lost 1 base and 5 bases, there was a span of 11 bases. Germline V gene sequence: CDR1 SSHAT, CDR2 FNYEAQ (reference sequence). Here the CDR3 reads CASSLEGSLYGYTF. CDR3 nucleotides: TGTGCCAGCAGCTTAGAAGGCAGCTTATATGGCTACACCTTC.

The chain has TRBV9 and TRBJ1-1; 7 nucleotides line up with TRBD1. Losses at the gene ends were 2 bases for V and 5 bases for J; bases not matched to a gene: 9. The CDR3 contains 15 residues. Germline V gives CDR1 SGDLS, CDR2 YYNGEE. For the CDR3, the DNA is TGTGCCAGCAGCGTTTTTGTCTCAGGGGGAACTGAAGCTTTCTTT. Amino acids: CASSVFVSGGTEAFF.

On this clonotype: This may come from a read error, since a much larger clone is one base off. V usage is TRBV5-1 and J usage is TRBJ1-2; the D is unclear. The CDR3 length is 14 residues. V lost 1 base, J lost 6 bases, and 13 bases lay in between. Germline-derived CDR1 and CDR2 are SGHRS and YFSETQ. For the CDR3, the DNA is TGCGCCAGCAGCTTGACGGGAAGCAATAATGGCTACACCTTC. Residues: CASSLTGSNNGYTF.

The chain couples TRBV7-2 to TRBJ2-7, with D unresolved. CDR1 is SGHTA, CDR2 FQGNSA, per germline. The CDR3 contains 13 residues. V lost 4 bases and J lost 9, with 16 bases in between. CDR3 sequence reads: CASSWGRQVGQYF. CDR3 bases: TGTGCCAGCAGCTGGGGTAGGCAGGTCGGGCAGTACTTC.

This clonotype occurred a few times. The rearrangement joins TRBV7-2 to TRBJ2-5, with 10 positions matching TRBD2. Germline V gene data show CDR1 as SGHTA and CDR2 as FQGNSA. The junction had 6 bases not matched to a gene; V was cut back by 2 bases and J by 0 bases. The CDR3 is 17 amino acids. CDR3 loop: CASSLSGLAAYQETQYF. CDR3 DNA sequence: TGTGCCAGCAGCTTATCCGGACTAGCGGCGTACCAAGAGACCCAGTACTTC.

This clonotype was picked up a small number of times. The V call is TRBV12-3 or TRBV12-4, the J call TRBJ2-6; TRBD1 agrees at 9 bases. The CDR3 covers 17 residues. The V and J ends lost 5 bases and 3 bases, in that order; junction bases with no gene match: 8. The CDR3 bases are TGTGCCAGCAGTCTGACAGGGGGAATAGGTGGGGCCAACGTCCTGACTTTC. This sequence encodes CASSLTGGIGGANVLTF.

This CDR3 reads CSATAGTYEQYV. In nucleotides, the CDR3 is TGCAGTGCCACCGCAGGAACCTACGAGCAGTACGTC. V is TRBV20-1 and J is TRBJ2-7, with D unclear. The V and J ends lost 6 bases and 2 bases respectively, with 11 bases between them. The V gene's germline CDR1 is DFQATT and CDR2 SNEGSKA (reference sequence). This CDR3 is 12 amino acids long.

This clonotype was found many times. This chain connects TRBV6-5 to TRBJ1-1, with a weak D call TRBD1 (5 bases). CDR1 is MNHEY, CDR2 SVGAGI, per germline. CDR3 size: 13 residues. Trimming pared 2 bases from V and 1 base from J, leaving 5 bases between. Written as DNA, the CDR3 is TGTGCCAGCAGTTACGGGGGGAACACTGAAGCTTTCTTT. Its protein product is CASSYGGNTEAFF.

This clonotype has a handful of counts. The chain has TRBV6-5 and TRBJ2-7; weak D call: TRBD1 (6 bases). Trimming pared 6 bases from V and 7 bases from J, leaving 13 bases between. The CDR3 sequence is 12 residues long. The germline gives CDR1 MNHEY, CDR2 SVGAGI. The CDR3 bases are TGTGCCAGCAGCACAGGGTGGGAGGAGCAGTACTTC. It encodes CASSTGWEEQYF.

The V gene is TRBV4-2, the J gene TRBJ1-2, with 7 positions matching TRBD1. V shed 0 bases and J 4 bases; nucleotides not matched to a gene: 8. Germline CDR1 and CDR2: LGHNA and YNFKEQ. CDR3 size: 16 residues. The CDR3 DNA sequence: TGTGCCAGCAGCCAAGATATAGACAGGGTCGGCTATGGCTACACCTTC. This gives the protein CASSQDIDRVGYGYTF.

This clonotype appeared a few times. The rearrangement links TRBV30 to TRBJ2-2; D gene uncertain. V was shortened by 4 bases and J by 1 base, with 10 bases between the two germline ends. Germline CDR1 and CDR2: GTSNPN and SVGIG (reference sequence). The CDR3 contains 14 residues. CDR3 DNA sequence: TGTGCCTGGACTAGGGCCATGAACACCGGGGAGCTGTTTTTT. Residues: CAWTRAMNTGELFF.

The chain employs TRBV5-6 and TRBJ1-1; TRBD1 matches 7 bases. Looked up from germline, CDR1 is SGHDT and CDR2 is YYEEEE. The CDR3 consists of 15 residues. With 3 bases clipped from V and 4 bases from J, the junction kept 9 bases outside the gene matches. DNA for the CDR3: TGTGCCAGCAGCTGGAGGGGGCTAGACGGCACTGAAGCTTTCTTT. This translates into CASSWRGLDGTEAFF.

The V gene is TRBV11-2, the J gene TRBJ2-7, with 12 bases fitting TRBD2. Trimming at V came to 1 base and at J to 3 bases, leaving 4 bases not matched to a gene. Germline-derived CDR1 and CDR2 are SGHAT and FQNNGV. The length of the CDR3 is 16 residues. The DNA of the CDR3 is TGTGCCAGCAGCTTAGTGACTAGCGGGAGTGTCTACGAGCAGTACTTC. This codes for CASSLVTSGSVYEQYF.

This clonotype was found a few times. The chain couples TRBV7-6 to TRBJ2-1; D gene uncertain. V was pared by 5 bases and J by 4 bases, with 15 bases between. Germline V CDR1 and CDR2: SGHVS, FNYEAQ. The CDR3 extends over 15 amino acids. The CDR3 bases are TGTGCCAGCAGCCCAGCCGCGACGAGATACAATGAGCAGTTCTTC. Translated, it gives CASSPAATRYNEQFF.

This clonotype came up a few times. The chain employs TRBV11-2 and TRBJ1-2; 9 bases align to TRBD1. Germline V gene lookup returns CDR1 SGHAT and CDR2 FQNNGV. The CDR3 sequence is 14 residues long. J was trimmed by 3 bases and V by 5 bases; bases with no gene match: 4. CDR3 loop: CASSADRGHYGYTF. Here the CDR3 DNA reads TGTGCCAGCAGCGCGGACAGGGGCCACTATGGCTACACCTTC. Full variable domain (missing parts from reference TRBV11-2 and TRBJ1-2): EAGVAQSPRYKIIEKRQSVAFWCNPISGHATLYWYQQILGQGPKLLIQFQNNGVVDDSQLPKDRFSAERLKGVDSTLKIQPAKLEDSAVYLCASSADRGHYGYTFGSGTRLTVV.

The chain carries TRBV7-9 and TRBJ2-1; TRBD1 is a possible D gene (7 bases). The V and J ends lost 5 bases and 8 bases respectively, with 16 bases between them. This CDR3 comprises 14 residues. Germline-derived CDR1 and CDR2 are SEHNR and FQNEAQ (reference sequence). This CDR3 reads CASSPSRGVDEQFF. The CDR3 nucleotides are TGTGCCAGCAGCCCAAGCAGGGGGGTCGATGAGCAGTTCTTC.